The subject of this entry is one T cell receptor beta chain. This sample stems from a study of blood T cell repertoires in COVID-19. Study-wide context: Acute and convalescent COVID-19 samples came from the United States, Italy and Spain. The analysed material was cDNA or gDNA that came from T cells, B-cell-depleted T cells, or PBMCs.

Seattle enrolled patients during active infection and tracked them longitudinally. Original analysis: How many nucleated cells were present was estimated from reference gene primer amplification. This table comes from immunoSEQ multiplex PCR, and its TCRdb copy is limited to in-frame clones, with some not included. That table gives V, J and clone size, and the DNA gave D and trimming. The table lists 100,000 to 150,000 clones, roughly 91% of them singletons. The germline V gene encodes CDR1 SGHRS and CDR2 YFSETQ. This CDR3 has 19 residues. Losses at the gene ends were 3 bases for V and 0 bases for J; bases not matched to a gene: 8.

The chain carries TRBV5-1 and TRBJ2-3, with 15 bases identical to TRBD2. Sequencing input: peripheral blood. The sequence came from a man between 60 and 75 years old with COVID-19, enrolled during active disease. The chain's CDR3 is CASSSGTSGGYGSTDTQYF. CDR3 bases: TGCGCCAGCAGCTCCGGGACTAGCGGGGGGTATGGGAGCACAGATACGCAGTATTTT.